This T cell receptor beta chain came from a study of monozygotic twins with inflammatory bowel disease. Study results and caveats: Backing was not found for a single strong signal or clonotype associated with IBD.

UMIs were attached via template switching, each with a 6-nucleotide sample barcode. From its re-call of the 5' RACE reads, TCRdb lists each CDR3 protein once, without DNA. The table lists roughly 200,000 distinct CDR3 sequences, with approximately 7.7% in the top ten. Investigators pulled total RNA out of whole blood and did not sort T cells. This CDR3 region has 13 residues. The V gene's germline CDR1 is SGHTA and CDR2 FQGNSA. As for this clonotype: Its antigen is not known.

The rearrangement links TRBV7-2 to TRBJ2-5. Material for sequencing was blood. The sequence derives from a human donor with ulcerative colitis or Crohn's disease, or a healthy co-twin of an affected twin (not recorded which). This CDR3 is CASSLPALETQYF.